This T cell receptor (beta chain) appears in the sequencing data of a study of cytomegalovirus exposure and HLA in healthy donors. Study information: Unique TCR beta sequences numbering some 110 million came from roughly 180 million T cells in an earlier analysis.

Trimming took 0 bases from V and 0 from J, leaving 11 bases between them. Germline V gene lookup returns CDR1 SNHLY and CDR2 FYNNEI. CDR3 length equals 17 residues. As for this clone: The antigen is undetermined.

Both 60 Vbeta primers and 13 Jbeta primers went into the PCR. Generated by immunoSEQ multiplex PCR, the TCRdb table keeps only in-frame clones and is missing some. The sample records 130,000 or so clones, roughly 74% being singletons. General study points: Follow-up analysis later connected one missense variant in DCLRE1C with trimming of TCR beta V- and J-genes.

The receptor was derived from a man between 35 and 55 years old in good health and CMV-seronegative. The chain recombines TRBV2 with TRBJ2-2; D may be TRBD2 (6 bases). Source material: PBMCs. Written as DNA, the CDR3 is TGTGCCAGCAGTGAAGCGCGCGGAGGGTCGAACACCGGGGAGCTGTTTTTT. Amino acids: CASSEARGGSNTGELFF.